This T cell receptor beta chain was sequenced for a study of T-cell reconstitution after alpha-beta-depleted transplantation in children. Looked up from germline, CDR1 is GTSNPN and CDR2 is SVGIG (reference sequence). Trimming took 2 bases from V and 7 from J; bases not matched to a gene: 7. CDR3 size: 14 residues. As it was prepared, the TCRbeta library received unique molecular identifiers. TCRdb re-analysed the PCR reads in MiXCR, keeping a single row per CDR3 protein. This table has 190,000 or so distinct CDR3 sequences, 13% to 15% appearing once. This clonotype has a count of ten or more. The receptor was isolated from a human donor who donated a stem cell graft to a child with acute lymphoblastic leukemia. The sample consisted of PBMCs from the stem cell graft donor, taken from the stem cell graft. V is TRBV30 and J is TRBJ1-2, with 10 bases matching TRBD1. CDR3 DNA: TGTGCCTGGAGTCCCGGGACAGGGGAAAGTGGCTACACCTTC. Translation: CAWSPGTGESGYTF.